The rows below give T cell receptor beta chains drawn from one sample of a study of shared clonotypes between healthy human individuals. Clones were read by immunoSEQ multiplex PCR, and TCRdb kept only the in-frame ones, dropping some. The data show about 2 million clones, roughly 95% seen once. The sequenced material came from naive CD8+ T cells sorted from blood. These receptors were taken from a young man in good health. Both conserved end residues are part of each CDR3. D genes are given only for firm matches. The size field is filled for only some rows; it gives once, few, many or a size class.

d_call | clone_size | j_call | v_call | cdr3_nt | cdr3_aa
. | . | TRBJ2-3 | TRBV6-1 | TGTGCCAGTATGGGTTACACAGATACGCAGTATTTT | CASMGYTDTQYF
. | few | TRBJ2-7 | TRBV14 | TGTGCCAGCAGCCAAGTGACCTACGAGCAGTACTTC | CASSQVTYEQYF
. | . | TRBJ2-2 | TRBV4-1 | TGCGCCAGCAGCCAACAGGGGGGGGATTTAGGCGGGGAGCTGTTTTTT | CASSQQGGDLGGELFF
TRBD1 | . | TRBJ2-7 | TRBV6-5 | TGTGCCAGCAGTTATTCACAGGGGACGGTCGAGCAGTACTTC | CASSYSQGTVEQYF
. | . | TRBJ2-1 | TRBV4-1 | TGCGCCAGCAGCCCCCCCGAAGCGGTGATCTACAATGAGCAGTTCTTC | CASSPPEAVIYNEQFF
TRBD2 | . | TRBJ2-1 | TRBV29-1 | TGCAGCGTTGAAAGGGGGACTAGCGACAATGAGCAGTTCTTC | CSVERGTSDNEQFF
TRBD2 | . | TRBJ2-7 | TRBV7-9 | TGTGCCAGCAGTGGACTAGCGATCCCCTACGAGCAGTACTTC | CASSGLAIPYEQYF
. | . | TRBJ2-7 | TRBV27 | TGTGCCAGCAGTTTTGGGGTGTCCCCCTACGAGCAGTACTTC | CASSFGVSPYEQYF
. | . | TRBJ1-1 | TRBV4-1 | TGCGCCAGCAGCCAAGTAGCAGGGGCGGGCACTGAAGCTTTCTTT | CASSQVAGAGTEAFF
. | . | TRBJ2-7 | TRBV7-8 | TGTGCCAGCAGCTTAGTTAAGGGGCCCTACGAGCAGTACTTC | CASSLVKGPYEQYF
TRBD2 | once | TRBJ2-7 | TRBV9 | TGTGCCAGCAGCGTCGGCGGGAGTACGTACGAGCAGTACTTC | CASSVGGSTYEQYF
TRBD2 | . | TRBJ2-7 | TRBV19 | TGTGCCAGTAGTATCGGGCTAGCGGGAGCCTACGAGCAGTACTTC | CASSIGLAGAYEQYF
. | . | TRBJ1-2 | TRBV13 | TGTGCCAGCAGCTTAGCCGGGGGGGGCTACACCTTC | CASSLAGGGYTF
. | once | TRBJ1-6 | TRBV4-2 | TGTGCCAGCAGCCAAGAGAGGGCAGCTACGGTTTCACCCCTCCACTTT | CASSQERAATVSPLHF
. | . | TRBJ2-3 | TRBV13 | TGTGCCAGCAGCTCCCCCCACAGGGCAGATACGCAGTATTTT | CASSSPHRADTQYF
. | . | TRBJ1-3 | TRBV27 | TGTGCCAGCAGTGCCGACAGGAGCTCTGGAAACACCATATATTTT | CASSADRSSGNTIYF
TRBD1 | . | TRBJ1-6 | TRBV27 | TGTGCCAGCAGTCTTACACAGGGGGCGTATAATTCACCCCTCCACTTT | CASSLTQGAYNSPLHF
. | . | TRBJ2-2 | TRBV25-1 | TGTGCCAGCAGGACCATCGGGGAGCTGTTTTTT | CASRTIGELFF
TRBD2 | . | TRBJ2-3 | TRBV7-2 | TGTGCCAGCAGCTTATATCTAGCGGGAGAGGTGACAGATACGCAGTATTTT | CASSLYLAGEVTDTQYF
TRBD1 | . | TRBJ2-3 | TRBV2 | TGTGCCAGCAGTCCCTGGACAGGGATGGTGACAGATACGCAGTATTTT | CASSPWTGMVTDTQYF
. | . | TRBJ1-6 | TRBV6-5 | TGTGCCAGCAGTTGGGGGCGTTCTTATAATTCACCCCTCCACTTT | CASSWGRSYNSPLHF
TRBD1 | . | TRBJ2-7 | TRBV4-3 | TGCGCCAGCAGCCAAGGACAGGGGCTCGAGCAGTACTTC | CASSQGQGLEQYF
. | . | TRBJ2-7 | TRBV30 | TGTGCCTGGAGTGTTAACGGTTACGAGCAGTACTTC | CAWSVNGYEQYF
. | . | TRBJ1-1 | TRBV5-4 | TGTGCCAGCAGCGGCTACAGAGCACCTAACACTGAAGCTTTCTTT | CASSGYRAPNTEAFF
. | . | TRBJ1-2 | TRBV4-3 | TGCGCCAGCAGCCAAGATCTACAGACCGGGTATGGCTACACCTTC | CASSQDLQTGYGYTF
TRBD1 | . | TRBJ1-1 | TRBV27 | TGTGCCAGCAGCCTCGCCGGGACAGGGTCTAGTGAAGCTTTCTTT | CASSLAGTGSSEAFF
. | . | TRBJ2-1 | TRBV29-1 | TGCAGCGTTTCGGCAGGGGAGGGTGAGCAGTTCTTC | CSVSAGEGEQFF
. | . | TRBJ2-5 | TRBV2 | TGTGCCAGCAGTGGGAGTGAGACCCAGTACTTC | CASSGSETQYF
. | . | TRBJ2-3 | TRBV4-3 | TGCGCCAGCAGCCAAGAGGCACGGGACACAGATACGCAGTATTTT | CASSQEARDTDTQYF
TRBD1 | . | TRBJ2-7 | TRBV4-1 | TGCGCCAGCAGCCAAACCCCGGACAGGGGAGATAACGAGCAGTACTTC | CASSQTPDRGDNEQYF
. | . | TRBJ2-1 | TRBV30 | TGTGCCTGGAGCACCCAAGGCGTCGACAATGAGCAGTTCTTC | CAWSTQGVDNEQFF
. | . | TRBJ2-7 | TRBV29-1 | TGCAGCGTTGCGGGGTTTGAACTAGCCTACGAGCAGTACTTC | CSVAGFELAYEQYF
TRBD2 | . | TRBJ2-1 | TRBV7-8 | TGTGCCAGCAGTACGAAGGGGCTAGCGGGACGAGGATACAATGAGCAGTTCTTC | CASSTKGLAGRGYNEQFF
TRBD2 | . | TRBJ2-1 | TRBV5-6 | TGTGCCAGCAGCTGGGGGACTAGCTCCTACAATGAGCAGTTCTTC | CASSWGTSSYNEQFF
TRBD1 | . | TRBJ1-1 | TRBV7-6 | TGTGCCAGCAGCTTAGGGACAGGGAGCACTGAAGCTTTCTTT | CASSLGTGSTEAFF
TRBD1 | . | TRBJ1-6 | TRBV27 | TGTGCCAGCAGATCAGGGGGCACGAATTCACCCCTCCACTTT | CASRSGGTNSPLHF
. | . | TRBJ2-3 | TRBV7-9 | TGTGCCAGCAGCTTAGCGGACTACCGAGCAGATACGCAGTATTTT | CASSLADYRADTQYF